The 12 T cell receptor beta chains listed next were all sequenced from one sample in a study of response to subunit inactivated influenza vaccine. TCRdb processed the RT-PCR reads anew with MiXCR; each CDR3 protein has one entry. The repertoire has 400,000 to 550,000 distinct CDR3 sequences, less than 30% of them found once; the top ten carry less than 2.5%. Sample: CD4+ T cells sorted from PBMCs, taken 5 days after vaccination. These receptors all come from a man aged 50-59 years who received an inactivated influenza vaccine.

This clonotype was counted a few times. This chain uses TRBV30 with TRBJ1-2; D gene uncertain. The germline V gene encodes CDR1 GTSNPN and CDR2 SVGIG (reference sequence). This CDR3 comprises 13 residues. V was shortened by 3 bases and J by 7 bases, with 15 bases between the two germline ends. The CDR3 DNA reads TGTGCCTGGAGACGGGGAGGAGCAGGTGGCTACACCTTC. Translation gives CAWRRGGAGGYTF.

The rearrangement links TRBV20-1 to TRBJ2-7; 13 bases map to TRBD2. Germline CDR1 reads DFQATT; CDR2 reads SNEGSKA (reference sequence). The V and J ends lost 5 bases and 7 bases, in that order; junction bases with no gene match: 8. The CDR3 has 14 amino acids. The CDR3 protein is CSARVGTSGIEQYF. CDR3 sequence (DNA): TGCAGTGCTCGGGTGGGGACTAGCGGGATTGAGCAGTACTTC.

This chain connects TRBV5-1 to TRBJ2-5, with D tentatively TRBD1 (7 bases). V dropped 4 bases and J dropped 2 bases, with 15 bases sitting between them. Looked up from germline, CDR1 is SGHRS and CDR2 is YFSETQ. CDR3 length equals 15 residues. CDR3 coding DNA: TGCGCCAGCAGCCCCACGACAGGGAGGCAAGAGACCCAGTACTTC. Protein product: CASSPTTGRQETQYF.

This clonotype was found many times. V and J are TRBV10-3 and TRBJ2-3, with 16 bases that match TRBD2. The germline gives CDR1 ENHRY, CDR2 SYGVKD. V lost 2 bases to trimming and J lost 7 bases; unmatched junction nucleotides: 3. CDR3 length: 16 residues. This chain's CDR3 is CAISEPGLAGGYTQYF. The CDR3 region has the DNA TGTGCCATCAGTGAGCCGGGACTAGCGGGGGGGTATACGCAGTATTTT.

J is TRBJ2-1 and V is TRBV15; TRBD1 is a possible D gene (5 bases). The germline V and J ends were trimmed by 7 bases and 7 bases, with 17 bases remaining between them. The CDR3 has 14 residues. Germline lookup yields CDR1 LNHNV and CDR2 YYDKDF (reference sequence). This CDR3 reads CATNKGDFENEQFF. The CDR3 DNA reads TGTGCCACCAATAAAGGGGATTTCGAGAATGAGCAGTTCTTC.

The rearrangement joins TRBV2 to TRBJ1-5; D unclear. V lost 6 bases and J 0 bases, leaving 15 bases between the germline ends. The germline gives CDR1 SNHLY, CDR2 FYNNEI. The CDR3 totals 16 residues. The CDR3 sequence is CASSLDGFLSNQPQHF. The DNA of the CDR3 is TGTGCCAGCAGCTTGGACGGGTTTCTTAGCAATCAGCCCCAGCATTTT.

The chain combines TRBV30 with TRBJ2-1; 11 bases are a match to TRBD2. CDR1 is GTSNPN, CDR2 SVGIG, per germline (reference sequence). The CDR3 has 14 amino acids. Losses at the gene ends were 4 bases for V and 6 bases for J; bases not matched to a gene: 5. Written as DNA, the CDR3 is TGTGCCTGGATAGTAGCGGGGGGGCGCAATGAGCAGTTCTTC. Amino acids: CAWIVAGGRNEQFF.

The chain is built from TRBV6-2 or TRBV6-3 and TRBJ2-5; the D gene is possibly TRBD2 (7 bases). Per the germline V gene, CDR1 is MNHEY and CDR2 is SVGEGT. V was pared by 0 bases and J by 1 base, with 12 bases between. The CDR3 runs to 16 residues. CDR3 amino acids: CASSYSRGAPQETQYF. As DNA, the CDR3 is TGTGCCAGCAGTTACTCTCGGGGGGCCCCCCAAGAGACCCAGTACTTC.

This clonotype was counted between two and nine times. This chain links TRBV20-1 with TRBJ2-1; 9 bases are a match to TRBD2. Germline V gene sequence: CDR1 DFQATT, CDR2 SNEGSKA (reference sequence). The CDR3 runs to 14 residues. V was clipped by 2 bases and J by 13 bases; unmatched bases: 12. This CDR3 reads CSARNQGLAQNQFF. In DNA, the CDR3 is TGCAGTGCTAGAAACCAAGGACTAGCGCAAAACCAGTTCTTC.

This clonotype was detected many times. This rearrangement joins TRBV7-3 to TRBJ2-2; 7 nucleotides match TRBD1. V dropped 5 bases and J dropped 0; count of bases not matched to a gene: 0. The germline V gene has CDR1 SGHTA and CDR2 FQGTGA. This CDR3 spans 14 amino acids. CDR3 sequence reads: CASSGTANTGELFF. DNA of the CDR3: TGTGCCAGCAGCGGGACAGCGAACACCGGGGAGCTGTTTTTT.

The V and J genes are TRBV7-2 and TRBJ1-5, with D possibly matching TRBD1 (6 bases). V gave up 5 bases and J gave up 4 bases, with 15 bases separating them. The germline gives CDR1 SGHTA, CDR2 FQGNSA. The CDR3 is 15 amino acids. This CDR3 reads CASSPGAGLNQPQHF. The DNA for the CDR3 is TGTGCCAGCAGCCCAGGGGCGGGGTTAAATCAGCCCCAGCATTTT.

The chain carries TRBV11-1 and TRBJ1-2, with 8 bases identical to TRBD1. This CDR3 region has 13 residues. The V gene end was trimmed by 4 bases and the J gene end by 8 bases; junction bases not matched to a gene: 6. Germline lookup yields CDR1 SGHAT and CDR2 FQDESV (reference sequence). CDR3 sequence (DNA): TGTGCCAGCAGCTCCAGGGGGCGCGGAGGCTACACCTTC. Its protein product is CASSSRGRGGYTF.